One and the same sample provided the 28 T cell receptor beta chains below, sequenced in a study of T cell responses to AZD1222 COVID-19 vaccine. Only in-frame clones appear in the TCRdb table, and some are missing; sequencing was by immunoSEQ multiplex PCR. The sample has about 210,000 clones; around 94% are singletons. This material consisted of peripheral blood, taken 28 days after the second dose of the MenACWY control vaccine. The receptors originated from an adult who received the MenACWY meningococcal vaccine as a control.

This chain joins TRBV30 and TRBJ2-7; 8 bases agree with TRBD1. The trim removed 3 bases at V and 3 bases at J, leaving 1 base unmatched. From germline, CDR1 is GTSNPN and CDR2 SVGIG (reference sequence). CDR3 size: 12 residues. CDR3 in amino acids: CAWRGQGYEQYF. The CDR3 nucleotides are TGTGCCTGGAGAGGACAGGGCTACGAGCAGTACTTC.

The genes are TRBV24-1 and TRBJ2-1; the D is unclear. The germline gives CDR1 KGHDR, CDR2 SFDVKD. The CDR3 has 15 residues. V was shortened by 6 bases and J by 8 bases, with 19 bases between the two germline ends. The DNA of the CDR3 is TGTGCCACCAGTACCCCCGGATCCCTGTCAGATGAGCAGTTCTTC. Translated, it gives CATSTPGSLSDEQFF.

The chain is built from TRBV27 and TRBJ2-7; 9 positions agree with TRBD1. The junction had 9 bases not matched to a gene; V was cut back by 5 bases and J by 4 bases. The CDR3 consists of 15 residues. Germline V gene lookup returns CDR1 MNHEY and CDR2 SMNVEV (reference sequence). This CDR3 reads CASSTTGTGLYEQYF. The CDR3 nucleotides are TGTGCCAGCAGTACAACCGGGACAGGGTTGTACGAGCAGTACTTC.

The chain employs TRBV10-2 and TRBJ2-7; D is possibly TRBD2 (6 bases). The germline V gene has CDR1 WSHSY and CDR2 SAAADI. This CDR3 has 14 amino acids. Trimming removed 6 bases from V and 0 bases from J, with 12 bases in between. The CDR3 sequence is CASREDGSSYEQYF. The CDR3, as DNA: TGCGCCAGCAGAGAGGACGGGAGCTCCTACGAGCAGTACTTC.

This chain connects TRBV12-3 or TRBV12-4 to TRBJ1-2, with TRBD1 matching over 7 bases. CDR3 length: 13 amino acids. V was pared by 7 bases and J by 7 bases, with 9 bases of the junction left unmatched. CDR3 bases: TGTGCCAGCACTGATAGGGGGCGAGGTGGCTACACCTTC. Translated: CASTDRGRGGYTF.

The CDR3 sequence: CASREGQGHSYEQYF. The CDR3 DNA reads TGCGCCAGCAGGGAGGGACAGGGGCACTCCTACGAGCAGTACTTC. This chain connects TRBV5-1 to TRBJ2-7, with 10 bases identical to TRBD1. Germline CDR1 and CDR2: SGHRS and YFSETQ. V lost 5 bases to trimming and J lost 0 bases; unmatched junction nucleotides: 5. CDR3 length: 15 amino acids.

This chain uses TRBV25-1 with TRBJ2-1; 10 nucleotides line up with TRBD2. Germline V gene lookup returns CDR1 MGHDK and CDR2 SYGVNS. J was trimmed by 9 bases and V by 5 bases; bases with no gene match: 7. This CDR3 is 14 amino acids long. The DNA of the CDR3 is TGTGCCAGCAGTTACCCTAGCGGGAGTTCTGAGCAGTTCTTC. Encoded protein: CASSYPSGSSEQFF.

The CDR3 spells CATRGRQEGSGANVLTF. The CDR3 DNA sequence: TGTGCCACCAGGGGACGGCAGGAGGGATCTGGGGCCAACGTCCTGACTTTC. The chain couples TRBV24-1 to TRBJ2-6; maybe TRBD2 (6 bases). The CDR3 spans 17 residues. V gave up 7 bases and J gave up 1 base, with 16 bases separating them. The germline gives CDR1 KGHDR, CDR2 SFDVKD.

This chain connects TRBV4-3 to TRBJ2-7, with a tentative D call TRBD2 (5 bases). Germline V lookup: CDR1 LGHNA, CDR2 YSLEER. Trimming stripped 0 bases from V and 6 bases from J, with 9 bases between. The CDR3 runs 13 residues. This CDR3 reads CASSQEGRAEQYF. The CDR3 DNA follows: TGCGCCAGCAGCCAAGAGGGGAGAGCCGAGCAGTACTTC.

The chain uses TRBV12-3 or TRBV12-4 and TRBJ2-1, with TRBD1 matching over 8 bases. V shed 6 bases, J shed 7 bases, and the junction held 5 bases outside the gene matches. There are 13 residues in the CDR3. The CDR3 here is CASSRGQGNEQFF. In DNA, the CDR3 is TGTGCCAGCAGCAGGGGGCAGGGAAATGAGCAGTTCTTC.

This chain links TRBV20-1 with TRBJ2-7; tentatively, D is TRBD1 (6 bases). CDR1 is DFQATT and CDR2 is SNEGSKA in the germline V gene (reference sequence). Trimming shortened V by 3 bases and J by 6 bases, and 15 bases separated the two germline ends. This CDR3 has 13 residues. The CDR3 DNA follows: TGCAGTGCTAGTCTTGCCAGGGGTGCCGAGCAGTACTTC. It encodes CSASLARGAEQYF.

This clone showed up just once. One end of the junction does not line up with germline, which may come from a read error. The CDR3 is CASSLGPPTSYEQYF. Written as DNA, the CDR3 is TGTGCTAGCAGCTTGGGACCCCCAACCTCCTACGAGCAGTACTTC. The rearrangement joins TRBV7-7 to TRBJ2-7; TRBD1 or TRBD2 may be the D gene (5 bases each). Looked up from germline, CDR1 is SSHAT and CDR2 is FNYEAQ (reference sequence). The CDR3 covers 15 residues.

The chain couples TRBV15 to TRBJ1-3; tentative D call: TRBD1 (6 bases). The length of the CDR3 is 15 residues. V lost 5 bases and J lost 2, with 13 bases in between. The germline V gene has CDR1 LNHNV and CDR2 YYDKDF (reference sequence). For the CDR3, the DNA is TGTGCCACCAGCTCAACAGGGCTCACTGGAAACACCATATATTTT. Amino acid sequence: CATSSTGLTGNTIYF.

This chain uses TRBV6-5 with TRBJ2-2; D is ambiguous. The CDR3 length is 14 residues. Trimming pared 7 bases from V and 1 base from J, leaving 10 bases between. From germline, CDR1 is MNHEY and CDR2 SVGAGI. The CDR3 sequence: CASTKDWNTGELFF. For the CDR3, the DNA is TGTGCCAGCACCAAAGATTGGAACACCGGGGAGCTGTTTTTT.

The V and J genes are TRBV24-1 and TRBJ1-1; D remains unclear. Germline CDR1 is KGHDR and CDR2 is SFDVKD. The CDR3 spans 13 residues. V was cut by 9 bases and J by 5 bases, with 15 bases left in between. The CDR3 nucleotides read TGTGCCACCTCCCTGGCGCCGGGGACTGAAGCTTTCTTT. Its translation: CATSLAPGTEAFF.

The V call is TRBV7-2, the J call TRBJ2-2; tentatively, D is TRBD2 (5 bases). This CDR3 region has 14 residues. Trimming pared 2 bases from V and 6 bases from J, leaving 10 bases between. Germline lookup yields CDR1 SGHTA and CDR2 FQGNSA. As DNA, the CDR3 is TGTGCCAGCAGCTTACTATCGGGATCCGGGGAGCTGTTTTTT. This gives the protein CASSLLSGSGELFF.

This sequence joins TRBV2 and TRBJ1-1, with D perhaps matching TRBD1 (6 bases). V was trimmed by 8 bases and J by 11 bases, leaving 12 bases between them. The CDR3 runs 10 residues. CDR1 and CDR2 from the germline V gene are SNHLY and FYNNEI. CDR3 sequence (DNA): TGTGCCAGCTCCCGGGACATGGCTTTCTTT. Translation: CASSRDMAFF.

The chain uses TRBV24-1 and TRBJ2-3; no firm D call. The CDR3 covers 11 residues. The germline CDR1 and CDR2 sequences are KGHDR and SFDVKD. V was shortened by 7 bases and J by 3 bases, with 4 bases between the two germline ends. This chain's CDR3 is CATSRTDTQYF. As DNA, the CDR3 is TGTGCCACCAGCCGAACAGATACGCAGTATTTT.

With respect to this clone: The same CDR3 arises from other DNA sequences in this sample as well. The chain couples TRBV1 to TRBJ2-7. TRBV1 is annotated as a pseudogene. There are 15 residues in the CDR3. The CDR3 nucleotides read TGCACCAGCAGCCAAAGATGGGACCACAGGTCCGAGCAGTACTTC. It is translated as CTSSQRWDHRSEQYF.

The chain links TRBV5-1 to TRBJ1-5; no reliable D call. Germline V gene data show CDR1 as SGHRS and CDR2 as YFSETQ. The CDR3 has 19 amino acids. Deletions cut 4 bases from V and 0 bases from J, with 23 bases between. CDR3 bases: TGCGCCAGCAGCCCGCAATACCCCCTTGGGGATTTTAGCAATCAGCCCCAGCATTTT. It encodes CASSPQYPLGDFSNQPQHF.

The genes are TRBV3-1 (or the pseudogene TRBV3-2) and TRBJ2-7, with a weak D call TRBD2 (7 bases). Germline V lookup: CDR1 LGHDT, CDR2 YNNKEL (reference sequence). This CDR3 is built from 16 residues. V was cut by 5 bases and J by 3 bases, with 20 bases left in between. CDR3 nucleotides: TGTGCCAGCAGCGAAAGGGGGGGGCAGGGCTTCTACGAGCAGTACTTC. Its protein product is CASSERGGQGFYEQYF.

The chain links TRBV18 to TRBJ2-1; D call uncertain. The CDR3 loop spans 12 amino acids. V was pared by 6 bases and J by 10 bases, with 13 bases between. Germline CDR1 KGHSH, CDR2 LQKENI. In nucleotides, the CDR3 is TGTGCCAGCTCCAGTGGTGGCGACGAGCAGTTCTTC. Amino acid sequence: CASSSGGDEQFF.

The chain couples TRBV19 to TRBJ1-5, with D possibly matching TRBD1 (6 bases). The germline gives CDR1 LNHDA, CDR2 SQIVND (reference sequence). Trimming shortened V by 2 bases and J by 7 bases, and 12 bases separated the two germline ends. The CDR3 is 14 residues long. CDR3: CASSIIEGDQPQHF. The CDR3 DNA is TGTGCCAGTAGTATAATAGAGGGGGACCAGCCCCAGCATTTT. Looking up the rest from reference TRBV19 and TRBJ1-5 gives the full variable domain: DGGITQSPKYLFRKEGQNVTLSCEQNLNHDAMYWYRQDPGQGLRLIYYSQIVNDFQKGDIAEGYSVSREKKESFPLTVTSAQKNPTAFYLCASSIIEGDQPQHFGDGTRLSIL.

The rearrangement uses TRBV20-1 and TRBJ2-5; D is ambiguous. The CDR3 is 11 amino acids. V was shortened by 2 bases and J by 3 bases, with 4 bases between the two germline ends. Germline V gene data show CDR1 as DFQATT and CDR2 as SNEGSKA (reference sequence). The CDR3, as DNA: TGCAGTGCTAGACCCGAAGAGACCCAGTACTTC. Translating it yields CSARPEETQYF.

This chain uses TRBV9 with TRBJ2-3, with 7 nucleotides matching TRBD1. The CDR3 is made up of 15 amino acids. Germline-derived CDR1 and CDR2 are SGDLS and YYNGEE. V dropped 0 bases and J dropped 5; count of bases not matched to a gene: 6. The chain's CDR3 is CASSVAWQGVDTQYF. CDR3 sequence (DNA): TGTGCCAGCAGCGTAGCGTGGCAGGGGGTAGATACGCAGTATTTT.

This chain connects TRBV6-5 to TRBJ1-2, with a possible D match to TRBD1 (6 bases). Trimming stripped 0 bases from V and 4 bases from J, with 15 bases between. The CDR3 is 16 amino acids. Germline CDR1 reads MNHEY; CDR2 reads SVGAGI. DNA for the CDR3: TGTGCCAGCAGTTACTCGATTGGGCAGGGGAGCTATGGCTACACCTTC. The encoded protein is CASSYSIGQGSYGYTF.

V is TRBV6-5 and J is TRBJ1-4; D might be TRBD1 (5 bases). Trimming cost V 4 bases and J 2 bases, with 11 bases left between them. CDR3 length equals 15 residues. CDR1 and CDR2 (germline): MNHEY, SVGAGI. The CDR3 spells CASSSARVTNEKLFF. The CDR3 DNA sequence: TGTGCCAGCAGTTCAGCCAGGGTGACTAATGAAAAACTGTTTTTT.

This chain links TRBV6-5 with TRBJ1-5; 8 bases agree with TRBD1. Germline trimming cut 7 bases from V and 5 bases from J; bases unmatched to any gene: 10. CDR1 MNHEY and CDR2 SVGAGI come from the germline V gene. The CDR3 loop spans 15 amino acids. The CDR3 here is CASNPDRVGYQPQHF. In nucleotides, the CDR3 is TGTGCCAGCAACCCGGACAGGGTGGGTTATCAGCCCCAGCATTTT.